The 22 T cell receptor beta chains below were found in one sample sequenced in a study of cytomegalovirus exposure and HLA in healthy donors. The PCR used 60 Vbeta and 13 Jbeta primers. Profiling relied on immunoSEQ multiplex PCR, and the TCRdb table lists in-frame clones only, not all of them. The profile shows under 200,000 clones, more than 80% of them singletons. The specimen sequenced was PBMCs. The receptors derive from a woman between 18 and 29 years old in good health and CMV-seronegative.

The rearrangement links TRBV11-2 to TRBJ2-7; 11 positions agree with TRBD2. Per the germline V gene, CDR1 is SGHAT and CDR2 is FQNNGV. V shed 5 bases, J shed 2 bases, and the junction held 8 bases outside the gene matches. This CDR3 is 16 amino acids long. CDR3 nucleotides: TGTGCCAGCAGCCCAGCTGGGACTAGCGGCACCTACGAGCAGTACTTC. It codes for CASSPAGTSGTYEQYF.

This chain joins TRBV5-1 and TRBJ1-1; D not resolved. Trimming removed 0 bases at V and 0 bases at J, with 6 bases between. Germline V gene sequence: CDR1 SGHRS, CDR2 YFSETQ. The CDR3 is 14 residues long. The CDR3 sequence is CASSLELMNTEAFF. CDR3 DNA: TGCGCCAGCAGCTTGGAACTCATGAACACTGAAGCTTTCTTT.

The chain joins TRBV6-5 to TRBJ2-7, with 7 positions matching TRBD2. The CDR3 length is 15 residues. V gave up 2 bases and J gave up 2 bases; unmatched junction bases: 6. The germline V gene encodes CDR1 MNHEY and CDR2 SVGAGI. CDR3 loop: CASSYLASGTYEQYF. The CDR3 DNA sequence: TGTGCCAGCAGTTACCTGGCTAGCGGAACCTACGAGCAGTACTTC.

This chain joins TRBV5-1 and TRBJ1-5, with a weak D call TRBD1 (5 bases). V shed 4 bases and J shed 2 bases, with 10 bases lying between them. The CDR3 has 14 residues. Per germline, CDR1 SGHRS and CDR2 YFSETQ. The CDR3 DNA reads TGCGCCAGCAGCATTGGGACTTGCAATCAGCCCCAGCATTTT. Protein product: CASSIGTCNQPQHF.

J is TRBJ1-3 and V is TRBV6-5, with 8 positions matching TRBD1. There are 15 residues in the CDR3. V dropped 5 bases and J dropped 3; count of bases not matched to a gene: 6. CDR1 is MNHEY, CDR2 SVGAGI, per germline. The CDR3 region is CASSAGQGGGNTIYF. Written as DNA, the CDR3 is TGTGCCAGCAGTGCCGGACAGGGTGGTGGAAACACCATATATTTT.

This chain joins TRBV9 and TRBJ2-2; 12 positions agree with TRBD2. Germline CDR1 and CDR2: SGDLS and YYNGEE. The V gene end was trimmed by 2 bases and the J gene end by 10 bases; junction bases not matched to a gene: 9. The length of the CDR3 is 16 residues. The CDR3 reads CASSVGGLAGPQELFF. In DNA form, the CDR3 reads TGTGCCAGCAGCGTCGGCGGACTAGCGGGACCACAGGAGCTGTTTTTT.

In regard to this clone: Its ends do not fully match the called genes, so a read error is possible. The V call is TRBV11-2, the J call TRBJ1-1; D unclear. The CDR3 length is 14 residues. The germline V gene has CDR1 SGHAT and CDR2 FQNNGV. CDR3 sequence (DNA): TGTGCCAGCAGCTTACTGTCGGTCTGGCAGGCCCCCTATTTT. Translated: CASSLLSVWQAPYF.

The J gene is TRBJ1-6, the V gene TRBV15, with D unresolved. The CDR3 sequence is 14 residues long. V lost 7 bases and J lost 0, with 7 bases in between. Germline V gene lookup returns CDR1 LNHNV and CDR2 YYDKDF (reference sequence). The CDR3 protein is CATTASSYNSPLHF. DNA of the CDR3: TGTGCCACCACAGCGAGCTCCTATAATTCACCCCTCCACTTT.

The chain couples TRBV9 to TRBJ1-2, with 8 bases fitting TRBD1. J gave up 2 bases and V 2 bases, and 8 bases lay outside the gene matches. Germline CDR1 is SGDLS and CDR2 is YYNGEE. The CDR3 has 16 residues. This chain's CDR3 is CASSVSAGQGNYGYTF. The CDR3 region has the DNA TGTGCCAGCAGCGTCTCAGCAGGACAGGGAAACTATGGCTACACCTTC.

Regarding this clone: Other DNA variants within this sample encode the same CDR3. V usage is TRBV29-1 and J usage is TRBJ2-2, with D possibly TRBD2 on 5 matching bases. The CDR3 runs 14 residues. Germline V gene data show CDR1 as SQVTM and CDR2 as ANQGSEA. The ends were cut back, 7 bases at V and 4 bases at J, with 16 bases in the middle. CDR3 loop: CSARTGIGTGELFF. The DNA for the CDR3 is TGCAGCGCCCGGACGGGAATAGGCACCGGGGAGCTGTTTTTT.

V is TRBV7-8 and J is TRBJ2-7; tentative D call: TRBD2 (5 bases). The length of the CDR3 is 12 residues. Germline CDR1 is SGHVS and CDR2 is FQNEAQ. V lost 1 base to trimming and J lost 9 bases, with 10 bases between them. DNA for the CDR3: TGTGCCAGCAGCTTAGGGTCCCGGGGGCAGTACTTC. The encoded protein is CASSLGSRGQYF.

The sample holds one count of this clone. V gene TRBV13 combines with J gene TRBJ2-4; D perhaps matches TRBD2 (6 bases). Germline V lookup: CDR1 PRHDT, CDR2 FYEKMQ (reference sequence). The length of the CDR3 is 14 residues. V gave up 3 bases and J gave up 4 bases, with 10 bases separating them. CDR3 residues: CASSLGGPKNIQYF. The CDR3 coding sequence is TGTGCCAGCAGCTTGGGGGGACCTAAAAACATTCAGTACTTC.

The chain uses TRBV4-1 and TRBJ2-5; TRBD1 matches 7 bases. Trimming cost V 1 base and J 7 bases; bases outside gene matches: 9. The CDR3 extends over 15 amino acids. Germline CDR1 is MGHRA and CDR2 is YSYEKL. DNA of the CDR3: TGCGCCAGCAGCCAAGTGGGAACAGGGGATCGGACCCAGTACTTC. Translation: CASSQVGTGDRTQYF.

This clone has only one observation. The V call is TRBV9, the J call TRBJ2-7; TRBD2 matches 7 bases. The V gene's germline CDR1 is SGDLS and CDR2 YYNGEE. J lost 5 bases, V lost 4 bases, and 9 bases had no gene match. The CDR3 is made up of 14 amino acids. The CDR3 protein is CASSLSGVGDEQYF. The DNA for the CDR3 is TGTGCCAGCAGCCTGAGCGGGGTTGGGGACGAGCAGTACTTC.

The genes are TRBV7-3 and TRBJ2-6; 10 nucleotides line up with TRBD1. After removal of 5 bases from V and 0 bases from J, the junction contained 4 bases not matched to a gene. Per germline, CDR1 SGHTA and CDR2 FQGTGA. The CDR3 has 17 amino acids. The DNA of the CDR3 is TGTGCCAGCAGCCTGGGACAGGGGTTCTCTGGGGCCAACGTCCTGACTTTC. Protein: CASSLGQGFSGANVLTF.

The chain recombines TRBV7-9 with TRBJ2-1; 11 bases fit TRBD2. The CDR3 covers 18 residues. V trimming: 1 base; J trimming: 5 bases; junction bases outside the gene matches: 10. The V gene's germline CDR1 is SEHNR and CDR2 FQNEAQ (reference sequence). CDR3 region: CASSLVGRGLAVNNEQFF. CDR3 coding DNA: TGTGCCAGCAGCTTAGTCGGTCGGGGACTAGCGGTAAACAATGAGCAGTTCTTC.

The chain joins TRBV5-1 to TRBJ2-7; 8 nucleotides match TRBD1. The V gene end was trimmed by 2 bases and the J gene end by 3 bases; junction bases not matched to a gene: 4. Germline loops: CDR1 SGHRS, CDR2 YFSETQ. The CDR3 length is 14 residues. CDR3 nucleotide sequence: TGCGCCAGCAGCTTTAGAACAGGGGGCTACGAGCAGTACTTC. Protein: CASSFRTGGYEQYF.

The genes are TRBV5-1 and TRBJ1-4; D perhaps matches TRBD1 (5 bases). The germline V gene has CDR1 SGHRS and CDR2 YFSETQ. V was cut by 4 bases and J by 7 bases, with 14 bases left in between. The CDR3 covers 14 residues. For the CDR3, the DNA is TGCGCCAGCAGCCTTGCTGCAGGGTCTGAAAAACTGTTTTTT. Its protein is CASSLAAGSEKLFF. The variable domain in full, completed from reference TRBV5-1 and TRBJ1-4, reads KAGVTQTPRYLIKTRGQQVTLSCSPISGHRSVSWYQQTPGQGLQFLFEYFSETQRNKGNFPGRFSGRQFSNSRSEMNVSTLELGDSALYLCASSLAAGSEKLFFGSGTQLSVL.

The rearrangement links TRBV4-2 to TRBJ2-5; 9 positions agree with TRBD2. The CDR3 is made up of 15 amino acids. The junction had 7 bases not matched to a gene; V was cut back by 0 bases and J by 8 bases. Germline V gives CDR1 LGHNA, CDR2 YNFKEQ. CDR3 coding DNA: TGTGCCAGCAGCCAAGATTCCGGCGGGGGGGTAACCCAGTACTTC. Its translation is CASSQDSGGGVTQYF.

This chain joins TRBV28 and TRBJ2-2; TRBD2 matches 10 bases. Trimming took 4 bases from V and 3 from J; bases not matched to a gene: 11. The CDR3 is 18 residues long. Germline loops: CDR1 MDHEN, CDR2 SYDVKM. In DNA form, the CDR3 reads TGTGCCAGCAGTTCCCCGAGGACAGCGGGAGGGTACACCGGGGAGCTGTTTTTT. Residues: CASSSPRTAGGYTGELFF.

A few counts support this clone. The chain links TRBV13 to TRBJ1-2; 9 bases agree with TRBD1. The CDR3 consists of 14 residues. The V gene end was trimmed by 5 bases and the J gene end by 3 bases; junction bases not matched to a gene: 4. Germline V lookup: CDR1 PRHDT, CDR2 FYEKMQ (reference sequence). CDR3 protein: CASSLGQGDYGYTF. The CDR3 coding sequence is TGTGCCAGCAGCCTGGGACAGGGAGACTATGGCTACACCTTC.

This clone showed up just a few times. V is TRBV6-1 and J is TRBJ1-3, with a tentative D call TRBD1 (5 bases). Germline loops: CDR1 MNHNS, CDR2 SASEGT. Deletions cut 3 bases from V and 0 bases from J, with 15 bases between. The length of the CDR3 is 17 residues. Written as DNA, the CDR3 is TGTGCCAGCAGTGACAGCCGGGACTTTTTCTCTGGAAACACCATATATTTT. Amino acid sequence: CASSDSRDFFSGNTIYF.